The next 14 T cell receptor beta chains were all read from a single sample in a study of shared clonotypes between healthy human individuals. Naive CD8 cells lacked CD45RO, underwent positive selection for CCR7 and left out terminally differentiated effector memory CD45RA+ cells. Here immunoSEQ multiplex PCR was the method, and the copy in TCRdb shows in-frame clones only, minus some. The repertoire holds roughly 600,000 clones, with 98% as singletons. Sequenced: naive CD8+ T cells sorted from blood. The receptors come from a man between 25 and 39 years old in good health.

This chain links TRBV28 with TRBJ2-5, with D perhaps TRBD2 (6 bases). The germline V and J ends were trimmed by 7 bases and 4 bases, with 25 bases remaining between them. The length of the CDR3 is 17 residues. Germline V gives CDR1 MDHEN, CDR2 SYDVKM. The CDR3 nucleotides read TGTGCCAGCAAATCACACCAAACCGGGAGCCAGGGAGAGACCCAGTACTTC. Its translation: CASKSHQTGSQGETQYF.

The chain has TRBV4-3 and TRBJ2-1; 9 bases are a match to TRBD2. In germline, CDR1 is LGHNA, CDR2 YSLEER. With V trimmed by 2 bases and J by 3 bases, 17 bases remained unmatched. CDR3 length: 20 residues. CDR3 residues: CASSQQRPGTSRSFYNEQFF. In nucleotides, the CDR3 is TGCGCCAGCAGCCAACAGCGACCCGGGACTAGCAGGAGTTTCTACAATGAGCAGTTCTTC.

The CDR3 reads CASSLEGTGETQYF. The CDR3 nucleotides read TGTGCCAGCAGCTTAGAAGGGACAGGGGAGACGCAGTATTTT. This rearrangement joins TRBV11-2 to TRBJ2-3, with 10 bases lining up with TRBD1. The junction had 3 bases not matched to a gene; V was cut back by 0 bases and J by 9 bases. CDR1 is SGHAT and CDR2 is FQNNGV in the germline V gene. This CDR3 has 14 residues.

The J gene is TRBJ2-7, the V gene TRBV28, with 8 bases that match TRBD2. Per the germline V gene, CDR1 is MDHEN and CDR2 is SYDVKM. The trim removed 6 bases at V and 0 bases at J, leaving 10 bases unmatched. This CDR3 comprises 16 residues. CDR3: CASRGVTSADSYEQYF. CDR3 DNA sequence: TGTGCCAGCAGGGGGGTGACTAGCGCTGACTCCTACGAGCAGTACTTC.

The rearrangement uses TRBV6-5 and TRBJ2-1, with a possible D match to TRBD2 (5 bases). The CDR3 consists of 15 residues. Between the trimmed V and J ends, which lost 4 bases and 6 bases, there was a span of 16 bases. The V gene's germline CDR1 is MNHEY and CDR2 SVGAGI. CDR3 nucleotides: TGTGCCAGCAGTTGGGGAGCAGCGGCAAGCAATGAGCAGTTCTTC. Residues: CASSWGAAASNEQFF.

This clone was found once. The genes are TRBV19 and TRBJ2-1; the match to TRBD2 covers 8 bases. The CDR3 is 16 residues long. V dropped 3 bases and J dropped 0; count of bases not matched to a gene: 4. Germline assignment: CDR1 LNHDA and CDR2 SQIVND (reference sequence). The CDR3 coding sequence is TGTGCCAGTAGTATCGACAGCGGGAGCTCCTACAATGAGCAGTTCTTC. It encodes CASSIDSGSSYNEQFF.

This clone was counted once. The rearrangement uses TRBV11-1 and TRBJ2-7; possible D gene TRBD1, 5 bases. Trimming removed 2 bases at V and 2 bases at J, with 19 bases between. CDR3 length: 17 residues. Germline values: CDR1 SGHAT, CDR2 FQDESV (reference sequence). This CDR3 reads CASSLRKSATETYEQYF. The CDR3 DNA is TGTGCCAGCAGCTTACGGAAGAGCGCGACAGAGACCTACGAGCAGTACTTC.

CDR3 loop: CASSFGTSGSTDTQYF. Here the CDR3 DNA reads TGTGCCAGCAGCTTCGGGACTAGCGGGAGCACAGATACGCAGTATTTT. The rearrangement links TRBV7-2 to TRBJ2-3; 12 bases fit TRBD2. This CDR3 comprises 16 residues. V lost 3 bases to trimming and J lost 0 bases; unmatched junction nucleotides: 1. Looked up from germline, CDR1 is SGHTA and CDR2 is FQGNSA.

This sequence joins TRBV7-9 and TRBJ2-1; TRBD1 agrees at 7 bases. V lost 2 bases to trimming and J lost 4 bases; unmatched junction nucleotides: 5. The CDR3 spans 15 residues. In germline, CDR1 is SEHNR, CDR2 FQNEAQ (reference sequence). CDR3 DNA: TGTGCCAGCAGCTTACTCCCGACAGGGTACAATGAGCAGTTCTTC. This sequence encodes CASSLLPTGYNEQFF.

The V call is TRBV11-2, the J call TRBJ2-7; 8 bases fit TRBD2. Germline V gene data show CDR1 as SGHAT and CDR2 as FQNNGV. The trim removed 4 bases at V and 4 bases at J, leaving 9 bases unmatched. The CDR3 runs 15 residues. As DNA, the CDR3 is TGTGCCAGCAGCTCTACTAGCGGTACTCTTTACGAGCAGTACTTC. This codes for CASSSTSGTLYEQYF.

The rearrangement links TRBV27 to TRBJ2-3; TRBD2 is a possible D gene (7 bases). Trimming removed 3 bases from V and 1 base from J, with 14 bases in between. This CDR3 has 16 amino acids. Germline CDR1 and CDR2: MNHEY and SMNVEV (reference sequence). For the CDR3, the DNA is TGTGCCAGCAGTTTTCGGGGGGCTACCGGCACAGATACGCAGTATTTT. Its translation is CASSFRGATGTDTQYF.

J is TRBJ1-2 and V is TRBV7-9; the D is unclear. Germline assignment: CDR1 SEHNR and CDR2 FQNEAQ (reference sequence). V lost 10 bases and J lost 6, with 24 bases in between. CDR3 size: 15 residues. The CDR3 is CATLQTSGTPDGYTF. CDR3 in DNA: TGTGCCACCCTACAAACCTCGGGAACTCCGGATGGCTACACCTTC.

The rearrangement links TRBV4-3 to TRBJ2-5, with TRBD1 matching 8 bases. The CDR3 sequence is 15 residues long. Trimming cost V 1 base and J 2 bases; bases outside gene matches: 3. Germline V gene data show CDR1 as LGHNA and CDR2 as YSLEER. The CDR3 sequence is CASSQGTGIQETQYF. The DNA of the CDR3 is TGCGCCAGCAGCCAAGGGACAGGGATACAAGAGACCCAGTACTTC.

Regarding this clone: The same CDR3 is also encoded by other DNA sequences in this sample. The chain joins TRBV14 to TRBJ2-7, with D unresolved. V lost 0 bases and J lost 3, with 3 bases in between. CDR3 length: 12 residues. Germline V CDR1 and CDR2: SGHDN, FVKESK. The CDR3 DNA reads as TGTGCCAGCAGCCAAGACGGCTACGAGCAGTACTTC. Encoded protein: CASSQDGYEQYF.